The clone carrying this T cell receptor beta chain was found a few times. As yet, its antigen is unknown. The researchers obtained blood RNA from unsorted whole blood and also extracted germline DNA. Among the patients, all had chronic HBV infection and none had been treated. The sample originates from a study of tumor-infiltrating lymphocytes in primary liver carcinoma. Study details: Patients of both sexes were 30 to 69 years old.

The germline V gene encodes CDR1 MNHNY and CDR2 SVGAGI (reference sequence). V lost 6 bases to trimming and J lost 1 base, with 10 bases between them. This CDR3 has 14 residues. Points from the study as a whole: The 250 largest clones made up significantly more of tumor than blood repertoires (p = 0.039).

Constant-region priming of roughly 0.45 ug total RNA yielded TCR beta cDNA. Three nested multiplex PCR rounds of slightly modified ARM-PCR generated TCR beta libraries. The two initial PCR rounds, nine to eleven cycles each, used TRBV1-TRBV30 forward and C-beta reverse primers. Each CDR3 protein is one row after TCRdb ran MiXCR on the multiplex PCR reads. The sample yields approximately 310,000 distinct CDR3 sequences, roughly 60% seen once. The receptor's source is a man aged 35-49 years with primary liver carcinoma and hepatitis B virus infection. V and J are TRBV6-6 and TRBJ1-3, with D maybe TRBD1 (5 bases). Sequenced input: peripheral blood. CDR3: CASRSDRSGNTIYF. The CDR3 DNA sequence: TGTGCCAGCAGGTCCGACAGATCTGGAAACACCATATATTTT.